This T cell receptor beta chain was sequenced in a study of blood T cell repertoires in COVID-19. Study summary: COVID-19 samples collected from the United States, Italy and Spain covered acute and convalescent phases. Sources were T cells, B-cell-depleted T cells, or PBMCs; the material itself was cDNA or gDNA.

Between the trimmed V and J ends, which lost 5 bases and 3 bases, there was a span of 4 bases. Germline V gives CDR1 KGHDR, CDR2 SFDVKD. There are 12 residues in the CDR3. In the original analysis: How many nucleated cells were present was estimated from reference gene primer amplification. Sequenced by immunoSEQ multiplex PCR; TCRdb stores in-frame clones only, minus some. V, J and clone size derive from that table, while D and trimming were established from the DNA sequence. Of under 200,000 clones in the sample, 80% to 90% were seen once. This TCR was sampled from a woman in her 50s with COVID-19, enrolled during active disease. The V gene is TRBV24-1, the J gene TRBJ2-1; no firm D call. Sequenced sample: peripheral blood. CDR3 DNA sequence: TGTGCCACCAGTGGAGGCTACAATGAGCAGTTCTTC. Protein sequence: CATSGGYNEQFF.